These 28 T cell receptor beta chains share one sample of origin, sequenced in a study of patients and donors after allogeneic stem cell transplantation. TCRdb processed the RT-PCR reads anew with MiXCR; each CDR3 protein has one entry. The table lists 920,000 or so distinct CDR3 sequences, under 20% of them singletons, with roughly 6% in the top ten. The sequencing input was blood, either unsorted or a sorted T cell fraction (not recorded which). These receptors came from a human donor who was either an allogeneic HSCT recipient or a stem cell or donor lymphocyte infusion donor (not recorded which). It is not recorded whose cells these are; they may come from a transplant donor.

This clonotype occurred a few times. The V gene is TRBV10-2, the J gene TRBJ2-7, with D unresolved. V was shortened by 2 bases and J by 6 bases, with 8 bases between the two germline ends. Germline CDR1 is WSHSY and CDR2 is SAAADI. The CDR3 loop spans 12 amino acids. For the CDR3, the DNA is TGCGCCAGCAGTGAGAGTGGGGTCGAGCAGTACTTC. Translated: CASSESGVEQYF.

This clonotype was detected ten times or more. This sequence joins TRBV9 and TRBJ1-2, with unresolved D. CDR3 length equals 14 residues. The germline V gene has CDR1 SGDLS and CDR2 YYNGEE. V lost 0 bases and J lost 2, with 8 bases in between. The chain's CDR3 is CASSVGGFNYGYTF. The DNA of the CDR3 is TGTGCCAGCAGCGTAGGGGGTTTCAACTATGGCTACACCTTC. The full variable domain, in which reference TRBV9 and TRBJ1-2 provide the parts outside the CDR3, is DSGVTQTPKHLITATGQRVTLRCSPRSGDLSVYWYQQSLDQGLQFLIQYYNGEERAKGNILERFSAQQFPDLHSELNLSSLELGDSALYFCASSVGGFNYGYTFGSGTRLTVV.

This clonotype was counted between two and nine times. The rearrangement joins TRBV12-3 or TRBV12-4 to TRBJ2-7; TRBD1 aligns across 8 bases. CDR3 length equals 12 residues. Trimming cost V 6 bases and J 7 bases; bases outside gene matches: 5. CDR3 bases: TGTGCCAGCAGACCCCGGACAGGGGAGCAGTACTTC. This translates into CASRPRTGEQYF.

The CDR3 DNA reads TGCAGTGCTAGAGGATGGGACAGGGGCTACGAGCAGTACTTC. Translated: CSARGWDRGYEQYF. V and J are TRBV20-1 and TRBJ2-7; 10 bases map to TRBD1. Germline lookup yields CDR1 DFQATT and CDR2 SNEGSKA (reference sequence). J was trimmed by 3 bases and V by 1 base; bases with no gene match: 3. The CDR3 runs to 14 residues.

The V and J genes are TRBV9 and TRBJ1-5; D is perhaps TRBD1 (5 bases). Between the trimmed V and J ends, which lost 1 base and 3 bases, there was a span of 11 bases. The CDR3 has 15 residues. CDR1 and CDR2 from the germline V gene are SGDLS and YYNGEE. The CDR3 protein is CASSVWGDLNQPQHF. In nucleotides, the CDR3 is TGTGCCAGCAGCGTATGGGGGGACCTCAATCAGCCCCAGCATTTT. The entire variable domain, with the rest obtained from reference TRBV9 and TRBJ1-5, is as follows: DSGVTQTPKHLITATGQRVTLRCSPRSGDLSVYWYQQSLDQGLQFLIQYYNGEERAKGNILERFSAQQFPDLHSELNLSSLELGDSALYFCASSVWGDLNQPQHFGDGTRLSIL.

This chain uses TRBV29-1 with TRBJ2-1; a weak D match, TRBD2 (6 bases). CDR1 and CDR2 (germline): SQVTM, ANQGSEA. This CDR3 is built from 14 residues. The ends were cut back, 6 bases at V and 4 bases at J, with 16 bases in the middle. CDR3 region: CSVTPRGGYNEQFF. CDR3 nucleotide sequence: TGCAGCGTGACCCCACGGGGAGGTTACAATGAGCAGTTCTTC.

The chain has TRBV27 and TRBJ2-1; D uncertain. CDR1 and CDR2 (germline): MNHEY, SMNVEV (reference sequence). V shed 2 bases and J shed 7 bases, with 15 bases lying between them. This CDR3 spans 15 amino acids. The CDR3 sequence is CASSLETAARNEQFF. CDR3 nucleotide sequence: TGTGCCAGCAGTTTAGAAACAGCCGCTAGGAATGAGCAGTTCTTC.

The chain joins TRBV10-3 to TRBJ2-7; 8 nucleotides agree with TRBD2. Germline V gives CDR1 ENHRY, CDR2 SYGVKD. J gave up 7 bases and V 6 bases, and 11 bases lay outside the gene matches. CDR3 length equals 14 residues. CDR3 in DNA: TGTGCCATCAGGAAGCGGGAGCCTAGGGGTGAGCAGTACTTC. It is translated as CAIRKREPRGEQYF.

This clonotype has at least ten counts. One end of the junction is discordant with germline, which a read error may explain. The chain recombines TRBV5-1 with TRBJ2-7, with 8 bases identical to TRBD1. Germline V gene sequence: CDR1 SGHRS, CDR2 YFSETQ. The CDR3 sequence is 13 residues long. The CDR3 loop is CASSLTGGYEQYF. The CDR3 DNA sequence: TGTGCCAGCAGTTTAACAGGGGGCTACGAGCAGTACTTC.

This clonotype was counted only a few times. The rearrangement joins TRBV7-2 to TRBJ1-2; no definite D call. The ends were cut back, 1 base at V and 2 bases at J, with 11 bases in the middle. The CDR3 runs 15 residues. The germline CDR1 and CDR2 sequences are SGHTA and FQGNSA. The CDR3 nucleotides read TGTGCCAGCAGCTTAGTGGGCAGACGAAACTATGGCTACACCTTC. It codes for CASSLVGRRNYGYTF.

This clonotype was picked up a small number of times. The chain links TRBV3-1 to TRBJ1-2, with D hard to call. CDR3 length equals 14 residues. V shed 3 bases and J shed 6 bases, with 14 bases lying between them. The germline gives CDR1 LGHDT, CDR2 YNNKEL (reference sequence). CDR3 bases: TGTGCCAGCAGCCAGACCCAATTCTGGGATGGCTACACCTTC. This translates into CASSQTQFWDGYTF. Full variable domain (remainder filled in from reference TRBV3-1 and TRBJ1-2): DTAVSQTPKYLVTQMGNDKSIKCEQNLGHDTMYWYKQDSKKFLKIMFSYNNKELIINETVPNRFSPKSPDKAHLNLHINSLELGDSAVYFCASSQTQFWDGYTFGSGTRLTVV.

This rearrangement joins TRBV18 to TRBJ1-3; no clear D. Between the trimmed V and J ends, which lost 2 bases and 0 bases, there was a span of 14 bases. Germline V gives CDR1 KGHSH, CDR2 LQKENI. The CDR3 sequence is 17 residues long. CDR3 sequence (DNA): TGTGCCAGCTCACCAAGTTTGACTAGGTTCTCTGGAAACACCATATATTTT. Its protein is CASSPSLTRFSGNTIYF. Full variable domain (missing parts from reference TRBV18 and TRBJ1-3): NAGVMQNPRHLVRRRGQEARLRCSPMKGHSHVYWYRQLPEEGLKFMVYLQKENIIDESGMPKERFSAEFPKEGPSILRIQQVVRGDSAAYFCASSPSLTRFSGNTIYFGEGSWLTVV.

The chain uses TRBV4-1 and TRBJ2-7; D is ambiguous. Germline lookup yields CDR1 MGHRA and CDR2 YSYEKL. The CDR3 spans 17 residues. V gave up 2 bases and J gave up 0 bases, with 17 bases separating them. The chain's CDR3 is CASSQPSRGRTSYEQYF. As DNA, the CDR3 is TGCGCCAGCAGCCAACCCTCCCGTGGGCGGACCTCCTACGAGCAGTACTTC.

The chain combines TRBV7-2 with TRBJ1-1, with D unresolved. CDR3 length equals 14 residues. CDR1 and CDR2 from the germline V gene are SGHTA and FQGNSA. Trimming shortened V by 0 bases and J by 7 bases, and 12 bases separated the two germline ends. CDR3 DNA: TGTGCCAGCAGCTTAGCAACTGATCGGGGTGAAGCTTTCTTT. It yields the protein CASSLATDRGEAFF.

This clonotype was counted between two and nine times. This chain joins TRBV20-1 and TRBJ2-7; the D gene is possibly TRBD1 (6 bases). Trimming shortened V by 6 bases and J by 3 bases, and 18 bases separated the two germline ends. The CDR3 is 14 residues long. Germline loops: CDR1 DFQATT, CDR2 SNEGSKA (reference sequence). As DNA, the CDR3 is TGCAGTGCCCCAGGCAGGGGAAGGGACTACGAGCAGTACTTC. Residues: CSAPGRGRDYEQYF.

This rearrangement joins TRBV19 to TRBJ1-5; D unclear. The CDR3 contains 14 residues. The ends were cut back, 3 bases at V and 7 bases at J, with 13 bases in the middle. Per germline, CDR1 LNHDA and CDR2 SQIVND (reference sequence). The CDR3 is CASSIGVGGQPQHF. In DNA, the CDR3 is TGTGCCAGTAGTATCGGTGTTGGAGGACAGCCCCAGCATTTT.

The chain combines TRBV29-1 with TRBJ1-2, with D perhaps matching TRBD1 (6 bases). Germline V gene sequence: CDR1 SQVTM, CDR2 ANQGSEA. Trimming cost V 0 bases and J 4 bases, with 9 bases left between them. The CDR3 has 13 residues. The CDR3 spells CSVEEGGGYGYTF. The CDR3 DNA follows: TGCAGCGTTGAAGAAGGGGGGGGCTATGGCTACACCTTC.

The chain joins TRBV20-1 to TRBJ1-4; no clear D gene. V lost 4 bases, J lost 8 bases, and 11 bases lay in between. There are 12 residues in the CDR3. Germline loops: CDR1 DFQATT, CDR2 SNEGSKA (reference sequence). CDR3 loop: CSAKTISEKLFF. Here the CDR3 DNA reads TGCAGTGCTAAGACGATAAGCGAAAAACTGTTTTTT.

This clonotype has only a few counts. J is TRBJ2-7 and V is TRBV15; D perhaps matches TRBD2 (6 bases). There are 13 residues in the CDR3. The germline V gene has CDR1 LNHNV and CDR2 YYDKDF (reference sequence). V lost 0 bases and J 3 bases, leaving 6 bases between the germline ends. CDR3 in amino acids: CATSRDGGYEQYF. CDR3 coding DNA: TGTGCCACCAGCAGAGACGGGGGCTACGAGCAGTACTTC.

Only a few counts were recorded for this clonotype. V and J are TRBV29-1 and TRBJ2-3; 8 bases align to TRBD2. V lost 4 bases to trimming and J lost 1 base; unmatched junction nucleotides: 1. In germline, CDR1 is SQVTM, CDR2 ANQGSEA. The CDR3 totals 13 residues. The CDR3 DNA reads TGCAGCGTTGCTAGCGGGCGCACAGATACGCAGTATTTT. It specifies CSVASGRTDTQYF.

The chain combines TRBV12-3 or TRBV12-4 with TRBJ2-7; D gene unclear. The CDR3 loop spans 14 amino acids. Trimming stripped 3 bases from V and 0 bases from J, with 9 bases between. The CDR3 loop is CASSFEDGSYEQYF. CDR3 DNA sequence: TGTGCCAGCAGTTTCGAGGACGGCTCCTACGAGCAGTACTTC.

This clonotype was detected a few times. The chain combines TRBV2 with TRBJ2-7; 7 positions agree with TRBD1. Looked up from germline, CDR1 is SNHLY and CDR2 is FYNNEI. This CDR3 is built from 14 residues. V lost 4 bases, J lost 2 bases, and 5 bases stayed unmatched. The CDR3 protein is CASSGQGITYEQYF. The CDR3 DNA follows: TGTGCCAGCAGTGGACAGGGTATTACCTACGAGCAGTACTTC.

The chain joins TRBV27 to TRBJ2-2, with unresolved D. CDR3 length: 16 amino acids. V was cut by 1 base and J by 0 bases, with 9 bases left in between. Per the germline V gene, CDR1 is MNHEY and CDR2 is SMNVEV (reference sequence). The CDR3 sequence is CASSLLLGSNTGELFF. CDR3 in DNA: TGTGCCAGCAGTTTATTACTGGGCTCGAACACCGGGGAGCTGTTTTTT.

This clonotype was counted a few times. This chain uses TRBV9 with TRBJ1-1; weak D call: TRBD1 (6 bases). This CDR3 region has 15 residues. The V gene's germline CDR1 is SGDLS and CDR2 YYNGEE. Trimming removed 7 bases from V and 5 bases from J, with 21 bases in between. The CDR3 nucleotides read TGTGCCAGCGGTCATGGGGGGGCAGGGTGGACTGAAGCTTTCTTT. It yields the protein CASGHGGAGWTEAFF. The complete variable domain, with remaining parts taken from reference TRBV9 and TRBJ1-1, reads DSGVTQTPKHLITATGQRVTLRCSPRSGDLSVYWYQQSLDQGLQFLIQYYNGEERAKGNILERFSAQQFPDLHSELNLSSLELGDSALYFCASGHGGAGWTEAFFGQGTRLTVV.

There are a few counts of this clonotype. This chain uses TRBV27 with TRBJ2-1; D might be TRBD2 (5 bases). This CDR3 has 14 amino acids. V was trimmed by 3 bases and J by 6 bases, leaving 12 bases between them. Germline lookup yields CDR1 MNHEY and CDR2 SMNVEV (reference sequence). The CDR3 is CASSFSGKTNEQFF. CDR3 nucleotides: TGTGCCAGCAGTTTTTCGGGGAAAACCAATGAGCAGTTCTTC.

This clonotype was counted between two and nine times. V and J are TRBV9 and TRBJ2-7; D gene uncertain. CDR1 is SGDLS and CDR2 is YYNGEE in the germline V gene. The CDR3 extends over 15 amino acids. V was trimmed by 2 bases and J by 2 bases, leaving 14 bases between them. In nucleotides, the CDR3 is TGTGCCAGCAGCGTTTCAGGAGTAAACACCTACGAGCAGTACTTC. It yields the protein CASSVSGVNTYEQYF.

This clonotype was seen more than once but under ten times. The chain combines TRBV9 with TRBJ1-3; no clear D. Germline V CDR1 and CDR2: SGDLS, YYNGEE. The V gene lost 0 bases and the J gene lost 14 bases, with 18 bases spanning the gap. The CDR3 is 14 residues long. This chain's CDR3 is CASSVEAGTNNLYF. The CDR3 DNA reads TGTGCCAGCAGCGTAGAAGCAGGCACGAACAATTTATATTTT.

The chain combines TRBV27 with TRBJ1-2, with D perhaps matching TRBD1 (5 bases). The CDR3 extends over 14 amino acids. Germline-derived CDR1 and CDR2 are MNHEY and SMNVEV (reference sequence). The ends were cut back, 5 bases at V and 8 bases at J, with 18 bases in the middle. CDR3 residues: CASSPGTVVAGYTF. The CDR3 DNA reads as TGTGCCAGCAGTCCCGGGACGGTCGTAGCGGGCTACACCTTC.